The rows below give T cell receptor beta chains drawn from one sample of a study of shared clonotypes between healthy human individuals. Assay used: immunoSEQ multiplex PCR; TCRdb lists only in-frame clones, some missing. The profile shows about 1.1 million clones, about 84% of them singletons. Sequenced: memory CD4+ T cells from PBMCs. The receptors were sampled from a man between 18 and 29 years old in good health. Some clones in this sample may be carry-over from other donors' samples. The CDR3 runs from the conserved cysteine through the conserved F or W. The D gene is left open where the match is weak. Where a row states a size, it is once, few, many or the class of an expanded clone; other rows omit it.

CDR3 DNA: TGTGCCAGCAGCTATGATGGCCAGGGGACCTACGAGCAGTACTTC; CDR3 protein: CASSYDGQGTYEQYF; J gene: TRBJ2-7; D gene: NA; CDR3 length: 15; V gene: TRBV7-2; clone size: NA
CDR3 DNA: TGTGCCAGTAGTACGGGAGGGGCCGGGGAGCTGTTTTTT; CDR3 protein: CASSTGGAGELFF; J gene: TRBJ2-2; D gene: TRBD2; CDR3 length: 13; V gene: TRBV19; clone size: NA
CDR3 DNA: TGTGCCAGCTCACTTAACCGGGGACAGGGGGATGGCTACACCTTC; CDR3 protein: CASSLNRGQGDGYTF; J gene: TRBJ1-2; D gene: TRBD1; CDR3 length: 15; V gene: TRBV18; clone size: NA
CDR3 DNA: TGTGCCAGCAGTCACTCCTCTATAAACACTGAAGCTTTCTTT; CDR3 protein: CASSHSSINTEAFF; J gene: TRBJ1-1; D gene: NA; CDR3 length: 14; V gene: TRBV28; clone size: NA
CDR3 DNA: TGTGCCAGCAGTGAACCTCAGGGGAGGGAGACCCAGTACTTC; CDR3 protein: CASSEPQGRETQYF; J gene: TRBJ2-5; D gene: NA; CDR3 length: 14; V gene: TRBV25-1; clone size: NA
CDR3 DNA: TGTGCCAGCAGTTACGGGAACACTGAAGCTTTCTTT; CDR3 protein: CASSYGNTEAFF; J gene: TRBJ1-1; D gene: NA; CDR3 length: 12; V gene: TRBV7-3; clone size: NA
CDR3 DNA: TGCGCCAGCAGCTCCGGGACTAGCGGGAGGTCCTACGAGCAGTACTTC; CDR3 protein: CASSSGTSGRSYEQYF; J gene: TRBJ2-7; D gene: TRBD2; CDR3 length: 16; V gene: TRBV5-1; clone size: NA
CDR3 DNA: TGTGCCAGCAGTCAAATCCGGACAGCTTATGGCTACACCTTC; CDR3 protein: CASSQIRTAYGYTF; J gene: TRBJ1-2; D gene: NA; CDR3 length: 14; V gene: TRBV6-1; clone size: NA
CDR3 DNA: TGCAGTGCTAGCGTACTAAATGGCTACACCTTC; CDR3 protein: CSASVLNGYTF; J gene: TRBJ1-2; D gene: NA; CDR3 length: 11; V gene: TRBV20-1; clone size: many
CDR3 DNA: TGCGCCAGCAGCTTGGGGACGTATAGCAATCAGCCCCAGCATTTT; CDR3 protein: CASSLGTYSNQPQHF; J gene: TRBJ1-5; D gene: NA; CDR3 length: 15; V gene: TRBV5-1; clone size: NA
CDR3 DNA: TGTGCCAGCAGGAACCCGGACGCATTCCTTAATGAAAAACTGTTTTTT; CDR3 protein: CASRNPDAFLNEKLFF; J gene: TRBJ1-4; D gene: NA; CDR3 length: 16; V gene: TRBV2; clone size: once
CDR3 DNA: TGTGCCTGGGACCGGGACAGGGGTTTAGGGGAGCAGTACTTC; CDR3 protein: CAWDRDRGLGEQYF; J gene: TRBJ2-7; D gene: TRBD1; CDR3 length: 14; V gene: TRBV30; clone size: NA
CDR3 DNA: TGTGCCAGCAGTCTCTCGGGGAGCTCCTACGAGCAGTACTTC; CDR3 protein: CASSLSGSSYEQYF; J gene: TRBJ2-7; D gene: NA; CDR3 length: 14; V gene: TRBV6-5; clone size: once
CDR3 DNA: TGTGCCAGCAGCTACTGGGACAGGGTCAATGAGCAGTTCTTC; CDR3 protein: CASSYWDRVNEQFF; J gene: TRBJ2-1; D gene: TRBD1; CDR3 length: 14; V gene: TRBV7-9; clone size: NA